This T cell receptor (beta chain) emerged from a study of post-analysis software for immune sequencing data. Study summary: Multiple sclerosis in the patients followed relapsing-remitting, secondary progressive and progressive-relapsing courses. Whole-study results and caveats: Normalized Chao1 diversity was significantly reduced in patients versus controls. About 5 TRBV segments occurring more often in patients than controls included TRBV5-6, TRBV5-1 and TRBV20-1. F measure grouped same-batch samples tightly together.

This clonotype was observed a few times. Its cognate antigen is unknown. The CDR3 has 15 residues. V lost 6 bases to trimming and J lost 2 bases, with 14 bases between them. Carried by the TCR beta cDNA libraries were unique molecular identifiers. TCRdb ran MiXCR on the PCR reads and lists one entry per CDR3 protein. The sample records roughly 650,000 distinct CDR3 sequences, 55% to 60% being singletons. The clonotype was recovered from a girl aged 2 to 9 with multiple sclerosis. Sequenced: blood. The chain employs TRBV12-3 or TRBV12-4 and TRBJ2-1; D gene unclear. CDR3 coding DNA: TGTGCCAGCAGAGATCCCACTTGGGCCTACAATGAGCAGTTCTTC. It yields the protein CASRDPTWAYNEQFF.